This TCR beta chain was captured in a study of CD8 T cells in Susac syndrome. There are 13 residues in the CDR3. Germline assignment: CDR1 GTSNPN and CDR2 SVGIG (reference sequence). V lost 3 bases and J 0 bases, leaving 9 bases between the germline ends. There are a few counts of this clonotype. While CD8+ and CD4+ T cells were isolated negatively, TEMRA cells were enriched by FACS. Reverse transcription used about 0.45 to 1 ug RNA and random hexamers. Amplification of TCR beta CDR3 was carried out by immunoSEQ multiplex PCR, which covered 54 Vbeta and 13 Jbeta segments. TCRdb itself ran the immunoSEQ multiplex PCR reads through MiXCR, one entry per CDR3 protein. The table lists under 150,000 distinct CDR3 sequences, around 91% of them singletons.

The specimen was CD8+ T cells from PBMCs. The origin of this receptor is a human donor with multiple sclerosis. This chain joins TRBV30 and TRBJ2-7; D ambiguous. This chain's CDR3 is CAWRTRSSYEQYF. CDR3 bases: TGTGCCTGGAGGACGCGATCCTCCTACGAGCAGTACTTC.